Presented here are 19 T cell receptor beta chains from one specimen sequenced in a study of T-cell reconstitution after alpha-beta-depleted transplantation in children. For TCRbeta, the library was prepared with unique molecular identifiers. Each CDR3 protein gets one entry after TCRdb re-called the PCR reads with MiXCR. The profile covers around 680,000 distinct CDR3 sequences, with about 15% appearing a single time and 0.9% to 1.2% taken by the ten largest. The sample in question was PBMCs from the stem cell graft donor, obtained from the stem cell graft. Receptors originate from a human donor who donated a stem cell graft to a child with acute myeloid leukemia.

This clonotype was recorded many times. The chain is built from TRBV7-2 and TRBJ1-3; the match to TRBD1 covers 8 bases. The germline CDR1 and CDR2 sequences are SGHTA and FQGNSA. The CDR3 totals 15 residues. The V and J ends lost 5 bases and 6 bases, in that order; junction bases with no gene match: 9. In nucleotides, the CDR3 is TGTGCCAGCAGCGCTACAGGGGGAAATGAAAACACCATATATTTT. This encodes CASSATGGNENTIYF.

This clonotype has at least ten counts. The chain links TRBV20-1 to TRBJ1-2; unclear D gene. V was cut by 1 base and J by 9 bases, with 21 bases left in between. The CDR3 spans 15 residues. The germline CDR1 and CDR2 sequences are DFQATT and SNEGSKA (reference sequence). CDR3 residues: CSARVPGGLGDSYTF. The CDR3 bases are TGCAGTGCTAGAGTCCCCGGTGGGCTTGGGGATAGCTACACCTTC.

This clonotype was recorded a few times. The chain has TRBV29-1 and TRBJ1-1; no clear D. Germline values: CDR1 SQVTM, CDR2 ANQGSEA. V lost 2 bases, J lost 1 base, and 8 bases lay in between. The CDR3 length is 13 residues. DNA of the CDR3: TGCAGCGTTGAATCAATACGGAACACTGAAGCTTTCTTT. The encoded protein is CSVESIRNTEAFF.

This clonotype appeared many times. This chain joins TRBV9 and TRBJ1-2, with D unresolved. CDR1 is SGDLS, CDR2 YYNGEE, per germline. This CDR3 is 15 amino acids long. The ends were cut back, 2 bases at V and 3 bases at J, with 14 bases in the middle. The DNA for the CDR3 is TGTGCCAGCAGCGTCGACGGGCACTACGACTATGGCTACACCTTC. This translates into CASSVDGHYDYGYTF. The variable domain in full, with the rest retrieved from reference TRBV9 and TRBJ1-2, is DSGVTQTPKHLITATGQRVTLRCSPRSGDLSVYWYQQSLDQGLQFLIQYYNGEERAKGNILERFSAQQFPDLHSELNLSSLELGDSALYFCASSVDGHYDYGYTFGSGTRLTVV.

The V gene is TRBV7-3, the J gene TRBJ1-1, with D unclear. The CDR3 spans 14 residues. Germline CDR1 is SGHTA and CDR2 is FQGTGA. V was clipped by 1 base and J by 1 base, with 7 bases between them. CDR3 loop: CASSLSAQNTEAFF. The CDR3, as DNA: TGTGCCAGCAGCTTAAGTGCACAGAACACTGAAGCTTTCTTT.

Comment on this clonotype: A much larger clone lies a single base off, so this may be a read error. The CDR3 region is CAISESSSEQYF. In DNA, the CDR3 is TGTGCCATCAGTGAGTCGTCCTCCGAGCAGTACTTC. The rearrangement uses TRBV10-3 and TRBJ2-7; the D is unclear. Germline assignment: CDR1 ENHRY and CDR2 SYGVKD. The CDR3 contains 12 residues.

This clonotype was recorded many times. J is TRBJ2-1 and V is TRBV20-1; D not resolved. The germline gives CDR1 DFQATT, CDR2 SNEGSKA (reference sequence). This CDR3 is built from 14 residues. Deletions cut 3 bases from V and 7 bases from J, with 16 bases between. CDR3 residues: CSARADPPLNEQFF. In DNA, the CDR3 is TGCAGTGCTAGGGCGGACCCACCTCTTAATGAGCAGTTCTTC.

This clonotype was observed at least ten times. V is TRBV20-1 and J is TRBJ2-3; 10 bases are a match to TRBD2. There are 14 residues in the CDR3. CDR1 and CDR2 from the germline V gene are DFQATT and SNEGSKA (reference sequence). Germline trimming cut 4 bases from V and 1 base from J; bases unmatched to any gene: 2. The CDR3: CSAKRGGRTDTQYF. The CDR3, as DNA: TGCAGTGCTAAGCGGGGGGGCCGCACAGATACGCAGTATTTT.

There are many counts of this clonotype. V gene TRBV20-1 combines with J gene TRBJ2-3, with D possibly being TRBD2 (5 bases). Between the trimmed V and J ends, which lost 0 bases and 1 base, there was a span of 11 bases. CDR3 length: 15 amino acids. Germline CDR1 reads DFQATT; CDR2 reads SNEGSKA (reference sequence). CDR3 DNA sequence: TGCAGTGCTAGAGATGGGCAGGAGGGCACAGATACGCAGTATTTT. The encoded protein is CSARDGQEGTDTQYF.

At least ten counts were recorded for this clonotype. The chain combines TRBV4-1 with TRBJ2-2, with no clear D. The V end was cut by 4 bases, the J end by 3 bases, with 6 bases between. This CDR3 spans 13 amino acids. The V gene's germline CDR1 is MGHRA and CDR2 YSYEKL. DNA of the CDR3: TGCGCCAGCAGCCCTTATTACACCGGGGAGCTGTTTTTT. It codes for CASSPYYTGELFF.

This clonotype was recorded many times. CDR3: CSVESVVAVDTEAFF. The CDR3 DNA reads as TGCAGCGTTGAATCGGTGGTGGCGGTTGACACTGAAGCTTTCTTT. This rearrangement joins TRBV29-1 to TRBJ1-1; D unclear. Germline V gene data show CDR1 as SQVTM and CDR2 as ANQGSEA. The CDR3 spans 15 residues. Trimming removed 2 bases at V and 3 bases at J, with 16 bases between.

In this sample, this clonotype turned up many times. The rearrangement joins TRBV20-1 to TRBJ2-1; 12 bases align to TRBD2. CDR3 length: 16 residues. Losses at the gene ends were 7 bases for V and 0 bases for J; bases not matched to a gene: 7. CDR1 is DFQATT and CDR2 is SNEGSKA in the germline V gene (reference sequence). CDR3 protein: CSVPSGGGSSYNEQFF. In DNA form, the CDR3 reads TGCAGTGTACCTAGCGGGGGGGGAAGCTCCTACAATGAGCAGTTCTTC.

This sequence joins TRBV25-1 and TRBJ2-3, with D perhaps TRBD1 (5 bases). Trimming removed 1 base at V and 4 bases at J, with 12 bases between. Looked up from germline, CDR1 is MGHDK and CDR2 is SYGVNS. The CDR3 runs 15 residues. CDR3 sequence reads: CASSESAGKADTQYF. The CDR3 DNA reads TGTGCCAGCAGTGAATCAGCAGGGAAGGCAGATACGCAGTATTTT.

This clonotype showed up many times. The V call is TRBV6-2 or TRBV6-3, the J call TRBJ1-5; 7 nucleotides match TRBD1. This CDR3 spans 13 amino acids. CDR1 and CDR2 (germline): MNHEY, SVGEGT. The J segment lost 5 bases and the V segment lost 5 bases, leaving 3 bases of the junction unmatched. The CDR3 region has the DNA TGTGCCAGCAGTGACAGGGTGGATCAGCCCCAGCATTTT. Residues: CASSDRVDQPQHF.

This clonotype was seen repeatedly, ten times or more. The CDR3 sequence: CSASRDRSKSYGYTF. The CDR3 DNA reads TGCAGTGCTAGTAGAGACCGATCCAAGTCTTATGGCTACACCTTC. The V and J genes are TRBV20-1 and TRBJ1-2, with D uncertain. The V end was cut by 3 bases, the J end by 5 bases, with 19 bases between. Germline CDR1 is DFQATT and CDR2 is SNEGSKA (reference sequence). This CDR3 is 15 amino acids long.

The chain links TRBV7-6 to TRBJ2-2, with 8 bases lining up with TRBD1. The ends lost 5 bases at V and 3 bases at J; junction bases unmatched: 11. The CDR3 is 17 residues long. The germline gives CDR1 SGHVS, CDR2 FNYEAQ. The CDR3, as DNA: TGTGCCAGCAGCCCCTATCAGGGGGCTGGGGACACCGGGGAGCTGTTTTTT. Residues: CASSPYQGAGDTGELFF. Using reference TRBV7-6 and TRBJ2-2 for the parts outside the CDR3, the full variable domain is GAGVSQSPRYKVTKRGQDVALRCDPISGHVSLYWYRQALGQGPEFLTYFNYEAQQDKSGLPNDRFSAERPEGSISTLTIQRTEQRDSAMYRCASSPYQGAGDTGELFFGEGSRLTVL.

This clonotype was seen repeatedly, ten times or more. The DNA for the CDR3 is TGCAGTGCTAGGCCCGACAGGGGTTGGCTGTTCTTC. It translates to CSARPDRGWLFF. V usage is TRBV20-1 and J usage is TRBJ2-1; 8 positions match TRBD1. With 3 bases clipped from V and 15 bases from J, the junction kept 10 bases outside the gene matches. This CDR3 is 12 amino acids long. Germline loops: CDR1 DFQATT, CDR2 SNEGSKA (reference sequence).

This clonotype appeared a few times. The chain links TRBV11-1 to TRBJ2-3; D is perhaps TRBD1 (6 bases). Per germline, CDR1 SGHAT and CDR2 FQDESV (reference sequence). CDR3 length equals 14 residues. V was clipped by 5 bases and J by 1 base, with 10 bases between them. This chain's CDR3 is CASSTRQGTDTQYF. Here the CDR3 DNA reads TGTGCCAGCAGCACCCGACAGGGCACAGATACGCAGTATTTT.

This clonotype was seen repeatedly, ten times or more. V is TRBV7-9 and J is TRBJ2-1; 7 nucleotides align to TRBD1. In germline, CDR1 is SEHNR, CDR2 FQNEAQ (reference sequence). This CDR3 comprises 15 residues. V lost 5 bases and J lost 7; bases outside the gene matches: 11. The CDR3 protein is CASSSIDRVENEQFF. The CDR3 region has the DNA TGTGCCAGCAGCAGTATCGACAGGGTAGAGAATGAGCAGTTCTTC.